This TCR beta chain was recovered during a study of T cells of healthy individuals. The V and J ends lost 0 bases and 6 bases respectively, with 15 bases between them. The germline CDR1 and CDR2 sequences are DFQATT and SNEGSKA (reference sequence). The CDR3 extends over 15 amino acids. MiXCR, run by TCRdb on the 5' RACE reads, gives a single entry per CDR3 protein. The table includes 40,000 to 60,000 distinct CDR3 sequences, roughly 14% detected once. This receptor was obtained from a human donor in good health. The V gene is TRBV20-1, the J gene TRBJ2-4; possibly TRBD2 for D (6 bases). For the CDR3, the DNA is TGCAGTGCTAGAGAAAATCTGGCGGGAAGAAACATTCAGTACTTC. It translates to CSARENLAGRNIQYF.